This passage covers 14 T cell receptor beta chains from one sample sequenced in a study of blood T cell repertoires in COVID-19. TCRdb's copy holds only in-frame clones and misses some; the assay was immunoSEQ multiplex PCR. The sample lists over 25,000 clones, more than 80% seen once, with about a tenth in the top ten. The sequencing sample was made of peripheral blood. These receptors were taken from a man between 60 and 70 years old with acute or convalescent COVID-19.

Only one count was recorded for this clone. The chain uses TRBV6-5 and TRBJ2-3, with TRBD2 matching over 9 bases. Losses at the gene ends were 6 bases for V and 1 base for J; bases not matched to a gene: 5. The CDR3 runs 15 residues. Germline V gene data show CDR1 as MNHEY and CDR2 as SVGAGI. The CDR3 protein is CASRDPSGGTDTQYF. As DNA, the CDR3 is TGTGCCAGCAGAGATCCTAGCGGGGGCACAGATACGCAGTATTTT.

V is TRBV5-4 and J is TRBJ1-1; D perhaps matches TRBD1 (5 bases). This CDR3 comprises 15 residues. V was pared by 4 bases and J by 3 bases, with 16 bases between. CDR1 is SGHNT, CDR2 YYREEE, per germline (reference sequence). CDR3 nucleotides: TGTGCCAGCAGCCTGGGTGGAGGGGTGGACACTGAAGCTTTCTTT. Amino acid sequence: CASSLGGGVDTEAFF.

This clone was picked up a small number of times. V is TRBV19 and J is TRBJ1-5; D is undetermined. This CDR3 contains 16 residues. Germline values: CDR1 LNHDA, CDR2 SQIVND (reference sequence). Trimming took off 5 bases at V and 6 bases at J, with 20 bases between the two ends. CDR3 residues: CASSPTRESQTQPQHF. DNA of the CDR3: TGTGCCAGTAGTCCTACACGGGAGTCCCAGACTCAGCCCCAGCATTTT. The full variable domain, its missing parts supplied by reference TRBV19 and TRBJ1-5, is DGGITQSPKYLFRKEGQNVTLSCEQNLNHDAMYWYRQDPGQGLRLIYYSQIVNDFQKGDIAEGYSVSREKKESFPLTVTSAQKNPTAFYLCASSPTRESQTQPQHFGDGTRLSIL.

The chain joins TRBV5-1 to TRBJ2-3; 14 nucleotides align to TRBD2. Germline CDR1 reads SGHRS; CDR2 reads YFSETQ. After removal of 1 base from V and 4 bases from J, the junction contained 8 bases not matched to a gene. This CDR3 has 18 residues. In nucleotides, the CDR3 is TGCGCCAGCAGCTTGATGTCGGGACTAGCGGGAGACTCAGATACGCAGTATTTT. As protein: CASSLMSGLAGDSDTQYF. The full variable domain, its missing parts supplied by reference TRBV5-1 and TRBJ2-3, is KAGVTQTPRYLIKTRGQQVTLSCSPISGHRSVSWYQQTPGQGLQFLFEYFSETQRNKGNFPGRFSGRQFSNSRSEMNVSTLELGDSALYLCASSLMSGLAGDSDTQYFGPGTRLTVL.

The V gene is TRBV3-1 (or the pseudogene TRBV3-2), the J gene TRBJ2-1, with 12 bases aligning to TRBD2. The V gene's germline CDR1 is LGHDT and CDR2 YNNKEL (reference sequence). The CDR3 is 16 residues long. The trim removed 6 bases at V and 7 bases at J, leaving 10 bases unmatched. The CDR3 region is CASRHLSSGRANEQFF. The CDR3 region has the DNA TGTGCCAGCAGACACTTATCTAGCGGGAGGGCAAATGAGCAGTTCTTC.

Only a few counts were recorded for this clone. The chain carries TRBV3-1 (or the pseudogene TRBV3-2) and TRBJ1-1; D not certain. The CDR3 is 12 residues long. Germline V gene sequence: CDR1 LGHDT, CDR2 YNNKEL (reference sequence). V gave up 1 base and J gave up 10 bases, with 10 bases separating them. The CDR3 DNA sequence: TGTGCCAGCAGCCAAGCTGAGTTTGGAGCTTTCTTT. It encodes CASSQAEFGAFF.

This sequence joins TRBV2 and TRBJ1-1; no definite D call. The CDR3 spans 11 residues. Germline V CDR1 and CDR2: SNHLY, FYNNEI. Trimming took 7 bases from V and 2 from J, leaving 5 bases between them. The CDR3 DNA sequence: TGTGCCAGCATCATCAACACTGAAGCTTTCTTT. It is translated as CASIINTEAFF.

The chain is built from TRBV18 and TRBJ2-7; TRBD2 agrees at 9 bases. Germline-derived CDR1 and CDR2 are KGHSH and LQKENI. This CDR3 region has 14 residues. V lost 6 bases to trimming and J lost 3 bases; unmatched junction nucleotides: 6. The CDR3 DNA reads TGTGCCAGCTCCCCGCCTAGCGGGGACTACGAGCAGTACTTC. This codes for CASSPPSGDYEQYF.

The gene calls are TRBV6-5 and TRBJ2-5, with D maybe TRBD1 (6 bases). Deletions cut 6 bases from V and 2 bases from J, with 13 bases between. The CDR3 sequence is 14 residues long. Per the germline V gene, CDR1 is MNHEY and CDR2 is SVGAGI. The DNA for the CDR3 is TGTGCCAGCAGCCGACAGGCACTACAAGAGACCCAGTACTTC. Its translation: CASSRQALQETQYF.

There are a few counts of this clone. The chain is built from TRBV3-1 (or the pseudogene TRBV3-2) and TRBJ2-2; D is unresolved. The CDR3 runs 15 residues. Germline V gene data show CDR1 as LGHDT and CDR2 as YNNKEL (reference sequence). The V and J ends lost 4 bases and 2 bases respectively, with 11 bases between them. The CDR3 nucleotides are TGTGCCAGCAGCCCCTACAGCAGTAACACCGGGGAGCTGTTTTTT. This sequence encodes CASSPYSSNTGELFF.

The V gene is TRBV6-1, the J gene TRBJ2-1; no clear D gene. The CDR3 contains 12 residues. Germline V CDR1 and CDR2: MNHNS, SASEGT. Trimming took off 1 base at V and 15 bases at J, with 13 bases between the two ends. The CDR3 protein is CASSEGLLVLFF. The DNA of the CDR3 is TGTGCCAGCAGTGAAGGTCTTCTAGTTCTGTTCTTC.

In its sample, this clone was seen once. The genes are TRBV5-1 and TRBJ2-5; unclear D gene. The CDR3 length is 13 residues. CDR1 SGHRS and CDR2 YFSETQ come from the germline V gene. V lost 0 bases to trimming and J lost 5 bases, with 8 bases between them. This CDR3 reads CASSLGHGETQYF. The CDR3 coding sequence is TGCGCCAGCAGCTTGGGGCACGGGGAGACCCAGTACTTC.

The V gene is TRBV2, the J gene TRBJ1-6; D possibly corresponds to TRBD1 (6 bases). CDR1 is SNHLY and CDR2 is FYNNEI in the germline V gene. This CDR3 region has 13 residues. The V gene lost 6 bases and the J gene lost 10 bases, with 13 bases spanning the gap. The CDR3 bases are TGTGCCAGCAGGACTACAGGGAACTCACCCCTCCACTTT. Residues: CASRTTGNSPLHF.

The chain joins TRBV7-8 to TRBJ2-1; TRBD2 aligns across 8 bases. V shed 2 bases and J 7 bases; nucleotides not matched to a gene: 13. The V gene's germline CDR1 is SGHVS and CDR2 FQNEAQ. The CDR3 is 17 residues long. The CDR3: CASSLPPGREWANEQFF. For the CDR3, the DNA is TGTGCCAGCAGCTTACCCCCCGGGAGGGAATGGGCTAATGAGCAGTTCTTC.